The next 9 T cell receptor beta chains were all read from a single sample in a study of T-cell memory formation after mild COVID-19. TCRdb used MiXCR to reprocess the 5' RACE reads, holding one entry per CDR3 protein. The sample lists tens of thousands of distinct CDR3 sequences, 9.5% to 12% seen once, with less than 30% in the top ten. Material: PBMCs or a T cell subset sorted from them (not recorded which). These receptors originate from a man aged 18 to 35 who had mild COVID-19 (a few samples of this study predate the infection). Cell type and time point are not known.

This clonotype was detected many times. The chain couples TRBV30 to TRBJ2-1; 8 bases are shared with TRBD2. The germline V gene encodes CDR1 GTSNPN and CDR2 SVGIG (reference sequence). The junction had 4 bases not matched to a gene; V was cut back by 3 bases and J by 3 bases. This CDR3 region has 14 residues. The CDR3 is CAWRAGVNYNEQFF. The DNA of the CDR3 is TGTGCCTGGAGAGCGGGGGTTAACTACAATGAGCAGTTCTTC. Full variable domain (missing parts from reference TRBV30 and TRBJ2-1): SQTIHQWPATLVQPVGSPLSLECTVEGTSNPNLYWYRQAAGRGLQLLFYSVGIGQISSEVPQNLSASRPQDRQFILSSKKLLLSDSGFYLCAWRAGVNYNEQFFGPGTRLTVL.

The table lists this clonotype with many counts. CDR3 amino acids: CASSVGQGADTQYF. DNA for the CDR3: TGTGCCAGCAGTGTTGGCCAGGGAGCAGATACGCAGTATTTT. This chain links TRBV6-4 with TRBJ2-3; D is tentatively TRBD1 or TRBD2 (5 bases each). The CDR3 spans 14 residues. The V end was cut by 4 bases, the J end by 4 bases, with 12 bases between. Looked up from germline, CDR1 is MRHNA and CDR2 is SNTAGT.

The chain links TRBV20-1 to TRBJ1-4; D is perhaps TRBD1 (6 bases). Between the trimmed V and J ends, which lost 3 bases and 3 bases, there was a span of 11 bases. The CDR3 loop spans 14 amino acids. Germline loops: CDR1 DFQATT, CDR2 SNEGSKA (reference sequence). This CDR3 reads CSASPGAANEKLFF. The CDR3 DNA is TGCAGTGCTAGCCCAGGGGCGGCTAATGAAAAACTGTTTTTT.

The sample holds many counts of this clonotype. The chain carries TRBV5-1 and TRBJ1-1, with D uncertain. The V end was cut by 2 bases, the J end by 4 bases, with 12 bases between. This CDR3 contains 14 residues. Germline CDR1 reads SGHRS; CDR2 reads YFSETQ. The CDR3 region is CASSFNGESTEAFF. CDR3 sequence (DNA): TGCGCCAGCAGCTTTAACGGGGAGAGCACTGAAGCTTTCTTT.

This clonotype was recorded many times. V and J are TRBV4-3 and TRBJ2-4; tentative D call: TRBD2 (6 bases). The CDR3 totals 16 residues. Germline V lookup: CDR1 LGHNA, CDR2 YSLEER. V gave up 2 bases and J gave up 5 bases, with 16 bases separating them. The CDR3 DNA reads TGCGCCAGCAGCCAATCGACTAGTACCAGCGAAAACATTCAGTACTTC. Amino acids: CASSQSTSTSENIQYF.

This clonotype was recorded many times. The chain has TRBV7-2 and TRBJ2-3; unclear D gene. Germline V CDR1 and CDR2: SGHTA, FQGNSA. The V end lost 5 bases, the J end lost 0 bases, and 12 bases lay between the germline ends. The CDR3 spans 15 residues. For the CDR3, the DNA is TGTGCCAGCAGCCTGGGCTACCCTAGCACAGATACGCAGTATTTT. The encoded protein is CASSLGYPSTDTQYF.

This clonotype was found many times. The genes are TRBV14 and TRBJ1-2; TRBD1 matches 9 bases. The length of the CDR3 is 13 residues. The J segment lost 2 bases and the V segment lost 5 bases, leaving 0 bases of the junction unmatched. Germline loops: CDR1 SGHDN, CDR2 FVKESK. This CDR3 reads CASSGTGNYGYTF. As DNA, the CDR3 is TGTGCCAGCAGCGGGACAGGGAACTATGGCTACACCTTC. Full variable domain (missing parts from reference TRBV14 and TRBJ1-2): EAGVTQFPSHSVIEKGQTVTLRCDPISGHDNLYWYRRVMGKEIKFLLHFVKESKQDESGMPNNRFLAERTGGTYSTLKVQPAELEDSGVYFCASSGTGNYGYTFGSGTRLTVV.

Many counts were recorded for this clonotype. The chain carries TRBV7-2 and TRBJ2-2, with 7 bases aligning to TRBD2. CDR3 length equals 16 residues. Losses at the gene ends were 3 bases for V and 3 bases for J; bases not matched to a gene: 7. Germline CDR1 reads SGHTA; CDR2 reads FQGNSA. The CDR3 DNA reads TGTGCCAGCAGCTTGTCCGGGACTATCCACACCGGGGAGCTGTTTTTT. It codes for CASSLSGTIHTGELFF.

Many counts were recorded for this clonotype. The rearrangement joins TRBV4-3 to TRBJ2-3, with 7 bases matching TRBD1. This CDR3 contains 16 residues. CDR1 is LGHNA, CDR2 YSLEER, per germline. V dropped 4 bases and J dropped 4; count of bases not matched to a gene: 11. The CDR3 here is CASSPGTVGNSDTQYF. The CDR3 DNA is TGCGCCAGCAGCCCGGGGACAGTTGGGAACTCAGATACGCAGTATTTT.